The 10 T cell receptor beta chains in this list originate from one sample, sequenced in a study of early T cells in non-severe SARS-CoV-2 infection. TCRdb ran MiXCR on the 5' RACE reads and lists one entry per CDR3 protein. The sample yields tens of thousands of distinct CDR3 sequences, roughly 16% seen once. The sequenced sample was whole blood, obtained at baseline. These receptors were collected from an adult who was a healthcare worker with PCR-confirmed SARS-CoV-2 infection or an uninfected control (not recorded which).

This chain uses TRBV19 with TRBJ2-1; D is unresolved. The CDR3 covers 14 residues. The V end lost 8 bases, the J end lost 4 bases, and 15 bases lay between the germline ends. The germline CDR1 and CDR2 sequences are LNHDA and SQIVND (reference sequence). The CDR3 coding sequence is TGTGCCAGTGCCCTTCAGCTAGTTTACAATGAGCAGTTCTTC. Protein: CASALQLVYNEQFF.

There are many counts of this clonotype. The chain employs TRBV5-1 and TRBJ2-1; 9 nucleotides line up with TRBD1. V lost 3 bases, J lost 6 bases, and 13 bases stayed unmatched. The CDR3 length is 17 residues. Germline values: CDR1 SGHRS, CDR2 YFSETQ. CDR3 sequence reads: CASSSNRYGTGRNEQFF. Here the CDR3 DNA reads TGCGCCAGCAGCTCCAACAGATATGGGACAGGGCGCAATGAGCAGTTCTTC.

The CDR3 reads CASSQLDSLGEQYF. Here the CDR3 DNA reads TGCGCCAGCAGCCAATTGGACTCCCTCGGGGAGCAGTACTTC. The J gene is TRBJ2-7, the V gene TRBV4-1, with D tentatively TRBD2 (5 bases). The germline V and J ends were trimmed by 2 bases and 7 bases, with 15 bases remaining between them. CDR3 length: 14 amino acids. Per the germline V gene, CDR1 is MGHRA and CDR2 is YSYEKL.

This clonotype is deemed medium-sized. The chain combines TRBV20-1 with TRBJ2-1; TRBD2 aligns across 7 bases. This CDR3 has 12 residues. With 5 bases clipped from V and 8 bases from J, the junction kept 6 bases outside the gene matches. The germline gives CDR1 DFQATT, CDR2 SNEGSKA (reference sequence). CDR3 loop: CSARGVMDEQFF. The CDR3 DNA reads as TGCAGTGCTCGGGGGGTCATGGATGAGCAGTTCTTC.

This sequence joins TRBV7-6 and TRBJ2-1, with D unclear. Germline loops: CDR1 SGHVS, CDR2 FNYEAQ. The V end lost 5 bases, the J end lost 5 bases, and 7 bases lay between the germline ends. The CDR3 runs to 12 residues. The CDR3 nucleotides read TGTGCCAGCAGCCGCGGAGACAATGAGCAGTTCTTC. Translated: CASSRGDNEQFF.

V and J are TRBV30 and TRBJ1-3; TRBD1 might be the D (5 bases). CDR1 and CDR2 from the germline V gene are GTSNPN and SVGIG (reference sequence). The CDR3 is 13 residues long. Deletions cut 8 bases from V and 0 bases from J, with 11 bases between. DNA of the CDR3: TGTGCCGGGACCGACCCCTCTGGAAACACCATATATTTT. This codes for CAGTDPSGNTIYF.

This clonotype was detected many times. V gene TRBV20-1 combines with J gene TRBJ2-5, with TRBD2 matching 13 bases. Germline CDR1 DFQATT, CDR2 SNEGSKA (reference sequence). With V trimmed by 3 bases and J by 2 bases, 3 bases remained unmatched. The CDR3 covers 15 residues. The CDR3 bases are TGCAGTGCTAGTTCACTAGCGGGAGGGCAAGAGACCCAGTACTTC. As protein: CSASSLAGGQETQYF.

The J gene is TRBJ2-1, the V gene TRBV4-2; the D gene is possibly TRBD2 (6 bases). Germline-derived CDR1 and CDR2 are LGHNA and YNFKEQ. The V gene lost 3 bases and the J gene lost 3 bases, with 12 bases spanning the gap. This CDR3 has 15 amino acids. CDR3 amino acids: CASSHEGGLYNEQFF. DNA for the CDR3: TGTGCCAGCAGCCATGAGGGAGGACTCTACAATGAGCAGTTCTTC.

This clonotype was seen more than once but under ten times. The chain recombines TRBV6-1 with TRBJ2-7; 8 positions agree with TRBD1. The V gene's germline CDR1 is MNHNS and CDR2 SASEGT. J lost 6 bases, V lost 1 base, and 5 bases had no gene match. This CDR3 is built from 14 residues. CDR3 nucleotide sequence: TGTGCCAGCAGTGAAGGGACAGGGAAGGTCGAGCAGTACTTC. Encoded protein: CASSEGTGKVEQYF.

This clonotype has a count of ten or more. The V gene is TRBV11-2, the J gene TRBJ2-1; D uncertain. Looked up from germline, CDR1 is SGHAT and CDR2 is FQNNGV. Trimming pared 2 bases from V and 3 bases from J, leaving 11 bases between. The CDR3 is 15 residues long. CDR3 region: CASSLPRPSYNEQFF. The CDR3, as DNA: TGTGCCAGCAGCTTACCGCGGCCTAGCTACAATGAGCAGTTCTTC.